This T cell receptor beta chain was sequenced in a study of shared clonotypes between healthy human individuals. Each cell subset's genomic DNA was divided evenly among several immunoSEQ plates. The table came from immunoSEQ multiplex PCR; TCRdb's copy has only in-frame clones and leaves some out. The sample lists about 2,200,000 clones; 85% to 95% were seen once. Naive CD8 cells were CD45RO-negative, positively selected for CCR7, excluding terminally differentiated effector memory CD45RA+ cells. Everyone who donated was a Caucasian adult who lived in Nashville, Tennessee. Germline V gene data show CDR1 as SGHAT and CDR2 as FQNNGV. The V gene lost 5 bases and the J gene lost 1 base, with 9 bases spanning the gap. The CDR3 totals 13 residues.

The TCR was taken from a man aged 18 to 30 in good health. Some clones in this sample may be carry-over from other donors' samples. V is TRBV11-2 and J is TRBJ2-7; D gene uncertain. The sequenced material came from naive CD8+ T cells from PBMCs. The CDR3 reads CASSPSSSYEQYF. CDR3 in DNA: TGTGCCAGCAGCCCCTCCTCATCCTACGAGCAGTACTTC.